This T cell receptor beta chain was identified in a study of T cell repertoires in cytomegalovirus infection. Study outcomes and limitations: In two of eight donors, the top clonotype was HLA-C-restricted CMV-specific.

TCRdb reanalysed the reads using MiXCR and keeps one entry per CDR3 protein. The data contain 310,000 or so distinct CDR3 sequences, about 25% of them singletons. The sample holds a few counts of this clonotype. No antigen is known for it. Sequencing used PBMCs. The clonotype was recovered from a human donor in good health (CMV status not recorded). Some clones in this sample may be carry-over from other donors' samples.

The CDR3, as DNA: TGCAGTGCTAGAAGGCCTAGCGGCGGGGGGAATGAGCAGTTCTTC. Translating it yields CSARRPSGGGNEQFF. The gene calls are TRBV20-1 and TRBJ2-1, with 8 bases lining up with TRBD2. Germline V lookup: CDR1 DFQATT, CDR2 SNEGSKA (reference sequence). The J segment lost 7 bases and the V segment lost 2 bases, leaving 10 bases of the junction unmatched. The CDR3 totals 15 residues.